This note documents a single TCR beta chain sequence. V lost 7 bases and J lost 4, with 19 bases in between. Looked up from germline, CDR1 is SGHAT and CDR2 is FQNNGV. The CDR3 consists of 15 residues. This specimen belongs to a study of blood T cell repertoires in COVID-19. How the authors handled the data: Amplification with reference gene primers provided the estimates of nucleated cell counts. Generated by immunoSEQ multiplex PCR, the TCRdb table keeps only in-frame clones and is missing some. The D gene and trimming were derived from the DNA, and the V and J assignments and clone size from that table. The table records 250,000 to 350,000 clones, 85% to 90% of them present only once.

The receptor comes from a woman aged 50 to 60 with COVID-19, enrolled during active disease. The chain combines TRBV11-2 with TRBJ2-5; D is possibly TRBD2 (7 bases). Sequencing was carried out using peripheral blood. Written as DNA, the CDR3 is TGTGCCAGCATCCTAGGGGGGGGCAGGGGAGAGACCCAGTACTTC. This gives the protein CASILGGGRGETQYF.